The source of this T cell receptor (beta chain) is a study of cytotoxic CD8 clonotypes in ibrutinib-treated CLL. This CDR3 has 14 amino acids. Germline loops: CDR1 SQVTM, CDR2 ANQGSEA. Unmatched junction bases numbered 3, after V lost 6 bases and J lost 6 bases. The method was immunoSEQ multiplex PCR; TCRdb's version includes in-frame clones alone and lacks a portion of them. The repertoire holds 200,000 to 250,000 clones, with roughly three quarters as singletons. J is TRBJ2-2 and V is TRBV29-1; 14 nucleotides match TRBD2. The sequenced sample was PBMCs, obtained after 12 months of ibrutinib treatment. The TCR comes from a human donor with chronic lymphocytic leukemia. CDR3 sequence: CSVRLAGGSGELFF. CDR3 sequence (DNA): TGCAGCGTCCGACTAGCGGGAGGGTCCGGGGAGCTGTTTTTT.